The 13 T cell receptor beta chains in this list originate from one sample, sequenced in a study of CD8+ T cells in alopecia areata (dated 2018 in TCRdb). The treatment or condition label, read with the paper, signifies: oral pan-JAK inhibitor, 5-10 mg twice daily. Receptor amplification or capture employed the immunoSEQ multiplex PCR assay. For TCR sequencing, RNA was extracted from every sample and reverse transcribed into cDNA to serve as template. Imported from immuneACCESS, the table was reduced by TCRdb to in-frame sequences with V and J called. These copies leave out some clones; in studies compared against another copy, an unresolved V gene accounts for under half, and the cause of the remainder is not known. In all, the sample holds roughly 220,000 clones, and around 66% of those were seen once. Of the sample, 1% to 1.5% falls within the top ten clones. The sample consisted of CD4+ T cells sorted from blood, taken around week 44, from a patient treated with tofacitinib. Every receptor here comes from a human donor with alopecia areata.

The chain is built from TRBV5-4 and TRBJ2-3, with D perhaps matching TRBD2 (5 bases). The CDR3 runs to 15 residues. Germline assignment: CDR1 SGHNT and CDR2 YYREEE (reference sequence). V lost 7 bases and J lost 2, with 17 bases in between. CDR3 in DNA: TGTGCCAGCCACATCTCTGGGAGTACCACAGATACGCAGTATTTT. Translated: CASHISGSTTDTQYF.

The V call is TRBV7-2, the J call TRBJ1-1; D remains unclear. CDR1 is SGHTA, CDR2 FQGNSA, per germline. The CDR3 runs to 13 residues. Trimming removed 5 bases at V and 1 base at J, with 8 bases between. For the CDR3, the DNA is TGTGCCAGCAGCCCCCTCGGGAACACTGAAGCTTTCTTT. Amino acids: CASSPLGNTEAFF.

V usage is TRBV29-1 and J usage is TRBJ2-7; 7 bases are shared with TRBD1. Germline V CDR1 and CDR2: SQVTM, ANQGSEA. The CDR3 covers 13 residues. Written as DNA, the CDR3 is TGCAGTGCGAGTACAGGGGTCTCCTACGAGCAGTACTTC. Protein product: CSASTGVSYEQYF.

V is TRBV29-1 and J is TRBJ2-1, with D tentatively TRBD1 or TRBD2 (5 bases each). The CDR3 spans 14 residues. Germline-derived CDR1 and CDR2 are SQVTM and ANQGSEA. V dropped 4 bases and J dropped 6 bases, with 16 bases sitting between them. The CDR3 nucleotides are TGCAGCGTTGTAGGGCCCCGGGGCATCAATGAGCAGTTCTTC. This encodes CSVVGPRGINEQFF.

V is TRBV30 and J is TRBJ1-5; the D is unclear. The germline CDR1 and CDR2 sequences are GTSNPN and SVGIG (reference sequence). With 1 base removed from V and 1 base from J, the gap between germline ends came to 2 bases. CDR3 length: 12 residues. The CDR3 region is CAWSESNQPQHF. In DNA, the CDR3 is TGTGCCTGGAGTGAAAGCAATCAGCCCCAGCATTTT.

The rearrangement joins TRBV5-1 to TRBJ2-3; the D gene is possibly TRBD1 (5 bases). Between the trimmed V and J ends, which lost 0 bases and 2 bases, there was a span of 10 bases. This CDR3 is built from 15 residues. CDR1 and CDR2 from the germline V gene are SGHRS and YFSETQ. CDR3 in amino acids: CASSLGQLYTDTQYF. CDR3 DNA sequence: TGCGCCAGCAGCTTGGGACAGCTATACACAGATACGCAGTATTTT.

In its sample, this clone was seen a few times. The rearrangement links TRBV4-3 to TRBJ1-4; unclear D gene. V was cut by 1 base and J by 3 bases, with 9 bases left in between. The CDR3 length is 15 residues. CDR1 is LGHNA and CDR2 is YSLEER in the germline V gene. Here the CDR3 DNA reads TGCGCCAGCAGCCAAGGAGGGAGAGCTAATGAAAAACTGTTTTTT. It translates to CASSQGGRANEKLFF.

The sample holds a few counts of this clone. The chain combines TRBV5-6 with TRBJ1-2, with no clear D. V was trimmed by 6 bases and J by 8 bases, leaving 11 bases between them. Germline V lookup: CDR1 SGHDT, CDR2 YYEEEE. CDR3 size: 11 residues. DNA for the CDR3: TGTGCCAGCACCTTTGGGGAAGGCTACACCTTC. Translating it yields CASTFGEGYTF.

The J gene is TRBJ1-2, the V gene TRBV10-3, with unresolved D. The CDR3 runs to 15 residues. Trimming shortened V by 1 base and J by 8 bases, and 17 bases separated the two germline ends. Looked up from germline, CDR1 is ENHRY and CDR2 is SYGVKD. CDR3 sequence reads: CAISELPHGSGGYTF. The CDR3, as DNA: TGTGCCATCAGTGAGTTACCCCATGGGTCTGGGGGCTACACCTTC.

The CDR3 bases are TGTGCCAGCAGCTTGGATGCCACCCAAGGTTCACCCCTCCACTTT. This codes for CASSLDATQGSPLHF. V usage is TRBV5-6 and J usage is TRBJ1-6; D unclear. V gave up 0 bases and J gave up 9 bases, with 13 bases separating them. Germline V gene sequence: CDR1 SGHDT, CDR2 YYEEEE. This CDR3 has 15 residues.

This clone was found a few times. The genes are TRBV29-1 and TRBJ1-1, with TRBD1 matching 7 bases. V shed 6 bases, J shed 5 bases, and the junction held 6 bases outside the gene matches. The CDR3 length is 12 residues. CDR1 and CDR2 (germline): SQVTM, ANQGSEA. The CDR3 protein is CSVQGFITEAFF. The DNA for the CDR3 is TGCAGCGTACAGGGGTTTATTACTGAAGCTTTCTTT.

The rearrangement joins TRBV2 to TRBJ2-3, with 7 positions matching TRBD1. This CDR3 is 15 amino acids long. Germline CDR1 reads SNHLY; CDR2 reads FYNNEI. Germline trimming cut 6 bases from V and 2 bases from J; bases unmatched to any gene: 8. CDR3 in amino acids: CASRVGDRITDTQYF. The CDR3 nucleotides read TGTGCCAGCAGGGTGGGGGACAGAATCACAGATACGCAGTATTTT.

The V call is TRBV5-1, the J call TRBJ1-5; no clear D. The CDR3 covers 10 residues. Germline V CDR1 and CDR2: SGHRS, YFSETQ. V was clipped by 7 bases and J by 3 bases, with 2 bases between them. The DNA of the CDR3 is TGCGCCAGCGACAATCAGCCCCAGCATTTT. It codes for CASDNQPQHF.